Given below is one TCR beta chain in context. No antigen is known for it. The data derive from a study of shared clonotypes between healthy human individuals. Study donors comprised healthy, HIV-negative adults devoid of recent acute infection or vaccination. Repertoires were generated with immunoSEQ multiplex PCR, while TCRdb's copy carries only in-frame clones and drops some. Of about 1 million clones listed, 70% to 80% are singletons. This CDR3 is built from 13 residues. Per germline, CDR1 SGHTA and CDR2 FQGNSA. V lost 5 bases and J lost 14; bases outside the gene matches: 12. General study points: Sequencing depth was a factor that was expected to affect clonotype sharing among donors. Generation of non-shared clonotypes was less probable than generation of clonotypes shared by all four donors. Naive subsets, compared against memory subsets, generally had larger estimated richness values.

The source is a man younger than 30 in good health. The sample consisted of memory CD4+ T cells sorted from blood. The sample's subset: CD45RA-negative fraction. The gene calls are TRBV7-2 and TRBJ2-3; 8 nucleotides line up with TRBD2. CDR3 nucleotides: TGTGCCAGCAGCCCTAGCGGGTCTCAAGCACCGTATTTT. This gives the protein CASSPSGSQAPYF.